Presented here are 21 T cell receptor beta chains from one specimen sequenced in a study of blood T cell repertoires in COVID-19. TCRdb's copy holds only in-frame clones and misses some; the assay was immunoSEQ multiplex PCR. The sample has roughly 160,000 clones, 84% seen once; the top ten hold around 12%. Source material: PBMCs or T cells enriched from blood (not recorded which). These receptors all come from a man aged 50 or older who had recovered from COVID-19.

This chain joins TRBV5-6 and TRBJ2-5, with D perhaps TRBD1 (6 bases). V was pared by 2 bases and J by 2 bases, with 10 bases between. This CDR3 comprises 14 residues. The germline V gene encodes CDR1 SGHDT and CDR2 YYEEEE. The CDR3 DNA sequence: TGTGCCAGCAGCTTACCAGGGGCTCAAGAGACCCAGTACTTC. Translation gives CASSLPGAQETQYF.

V gene TRBV9 combines with J gene TRBJ2-1, with D maybe TRBD1 (5 bases). The CDR3 has 13 residues. Looked up from germline, CDR1 is SGDLS and CDR2 is YYNGEE. V lost 7 bases to trimming and J lost 10 bases, with 18 bases between them. CDR3 DNA sequence: TGTGCCAGCGGCACTTTCGACAGTGGCGAGCAGTTCTTC. Encoded protein: CASGTFDSGEQFF.

In this sample, this clone turned up a few times. The rearrangement uses TRBV4-1 and TRBJ1-4, with unresolved D. In germline, CDR1 is MGHRA, CDR2 YSYEKL. The CDR3 covers 15 residues. V gave up 1 base and J gave up 4 bases, with 10 bases separating them. CDR3 bases: TGCGCCAGCAGCCAAGTACCCCAGTTTAATGAAAAACTGTTTTTT. Protein: CASSQVPQFNEKLFF.

This chain uses TRBV15 with TRBJ1-1; maybe TRBD1 (5 bases). The CDR3 runs 15 residues. V was cut by 9 bases and J by 5 bases, with 22 bases left in between. Germline V gene data show CDR1 as LNHNV and CDR2 as YYDKDF (reference sequence). This CDR3 reads CATTNHRGKRTEAFF. The CDR3 region has the DNA TGTGCCACAACAAACCATCGGGGGAAGAGGACTGAAGCTTTCTTT.

Comments on this clone: The junction differs from germline at one of its ends, possibly a read error. The chain has TRBV12-3 or TRBV12-4 and TRBJ2-1, with D tentatively TRBD2 (5 bases). The CDR3 length is 12 residues. The CDR3 protein is CATQKLVSSLVF. The DNA for the CDR3 is TGTGCCACCCAGAAACTAGTCTCCTCCTTAGTCTTC.

The chain joins TRBV4-1 to TRBJ2-3; 7 bases match TRBD2. V lost 0 bases and J lost 1; bases outside the gene matches: 13. The CDR3 is made up of 19 amino acids. The germline V gene encodes CDR1 MGHRA and CDR2 YSYEKL. As DNA, the CDR3 is TGCGCCAGCAGCCAAGATAGGGTACTAGCGCCCGGTGGCACAGATACGCAGTATTTT. Amino acid sequence: CASSQDRVLAPGGTDTQYF.

V gene TRBV5-8 combines with J gene TRBJ1-1; D gene ambiguous. The CDR3 length is 14 residues. Germline-derived CDR1 and CDR2 are SGHTS and YDEGEE. Trimming removed 6 bases at V and 0 bases at J, with 12 bases between. In DNA, the CDR3 is TGTGCCAGCATCAAGAGGATCTTGAACACTGAAGCTTTCTTT. Its translation is CASIKRILNTEAFF.

V and J are TRBV30 and TRBJ1-4; 7 bases map to TRBD1. The CDR3 has 18 residues. Germline V gives CDR1 GTSNPN, CDR2 SVGIG (reference sequence). Trimming took 1 base from V and 0 from J; bases not matched to a gene: 11. In DNA, the CDR3 is TGTGCCTGGAGTGGAAAAAGAGGGGGCAGGGCAACTAATGAAAAACTGTTTTTT. Residues: CAWSGKRGGRATNEKLFF.

The gene calls are TRBV4-2 and TRBJ1-1; D gene uncertain. V shed 4 bases and J shed 5 bases, with 14 bases lying between them. Germline CDR1 is LGHNA and CDR2 is YNFKEQ. This CDR3 region has 14 residues. CDR3 DNA sequence: TGTGCCAGCAGCCCTGCGGTCTATGGGACTGAAGCTTTCTTT. Translated: CASSPAVYGTEAFF.

The chain uses TRBV5-5 and TRBJ2-7, with TRBD2 identical over 7 bases. The CDR3 is 13 amino acids. Germline V gene lookup returns CDR1 SGHKS and CDR2 YYEKEE (reference sequence). J lost 4 bases, V lost 4 bases, and 5 bases had no gene match. The CDR3 here is CASSPGGFYEQYF. CDR3 nucleotides: TGTGCCAGCAGCCCGGGAGGTTTTTACGAGCAGTACTTC.

The chain has TRBV27 and TRBJ2-2, with 10 bases that match TRBD1. V was clipped by 5 bases and J by 5 bases; unmatched bases: 8. From germline, CDR1 is MNHEY and CDR2 SMNVEV (reference sequence). The CDR3 is made up of 16 amino acids. The CDR3 loop is CASSPRDRGFTGELFF. The CDR3 DNA sequence: TGTGCCAGCAGTCCCCGGGACAGGGGATTTACCGGGGAGCTGTTTTTT.

CDR3 in DNA: TGCGCCAGCAGCTTGGAGGGGACAGCTTATGGCTACACCTTC. The encoded protein is CASSLEGTAYGYTF. The J gene is TRBJ1-2, the V gene TRBV5-1; 7 bases line up with TRBD1. Trimming cost V 0 bases and J 5 bases; bases outside gene matches: 4. This CDR3 comprises 14 residues. From germline, CDR1 is SGHRS and CDR2 YFSETQ.

V and J are TRBV3-1 (or the pseudogene TRBV3-2) and TRBJ1-3, with D tentatively TRBD1 (5 bases). Germline CDR1 is LGHDT and CDR2 is YNNKEL (reference sequence). This CDR3 comprises 15 residues. The ends were cut back, 1 base at V and 2 bases at J, with 9 bases in the middle. The chain's CDR3 is CASSQGRGAGNTIYF. CDR3 bases: TGTGCCAGCAGCCAAGGCCGGGGGGCTGGAAACACCATATATTTT.

With respect to this clone: Within the sample, other DNA sequences also encode this same CDR3. The chain links TRBV12-3 or TRBV12-4 to TRBJ2-7; D is perhaps TRBD1 (5 bases). The CDR3 is made up of 12 amino acids. V was clipped by 4 bases and J by 4 bases, with 8 bases between them. The CDR3 loop reads CASSSQGYEQYF. DNA of the CDR3: TGTGCCAGCAGTTCCCAGGGTTACGAGCAGTACTTC.

The V call is TRBV6-2 or TRBV6-3, the J call TRBJ2-5; weak D call: TRBD1 (5 bases). Germline CDR1 and CDR2: MNHEY and SVGEGT. The CDR3 loop spans 13 amino acids. Trimming took 0 bases from V and 5 from J, leaving 7 bases between them. CDR3 amino acids: CASSYSGPETQYF. CDR3 nucleotides: TGTGCCAGCAGTTACTCGGGGCCGGAGACCCAGTACTTC.

The chain couples TRBV10-2 to TRBJ2-1, with D perhaps TRBD2 (5 bases). This CDR3 has 12 residues. Germline CDR1 WSHSY, CDR2 SAAADI. Trimming left V 0 bases short and J 9 bases short, with 6 bases between. This CDR3 is CASSESRAEQFF. The CDR3 coding sequence is TGCGCCAGCAGTGAGTCGAGGGCTGAGCAGTTCTTC.

The genes are TRBV27 and TRBJ2-1, with D maybe TRBD1 (6 bases). V was cut by 5 bases and J by 8 bases, with 16 bases left in between. Germline CDR1 and CDR2: MNHEY and SMNVEV (reference sequence). The CDR3 is made up of 14 amino acids. The CDR3 bases are TGTGCCAGCAGTGTACGGCAGGGGTGGTATGAGCAGTTCTTC. Its protein product is CASSVRQGWYEQFF.

The chain employs TRBV25-1 and TRBJ1-4; no clear D. The V and J ends lost 0 bases and 8 bases respectively, with 13 bases between them. The CDR3 is 15 residues long. The germline V gene has CDR1 MGHDK and CDR2 SYGVNS. The CDR3, as DNA: TGTGCCAGCAGTGAATACCTTGACTCGGTCGAAAAACTGTTTTTT. Residues: CASSEYLDSVEKLFF.

The chain uses TRBV5-4 and TRBJ1-1; D is undetermined. This CDR3 has 15 residues. Germline V lookup: CDR1 SGHNT, CDR2 YYREEE (reference sequence). Trimming pared 0 bases from V and 2 bases from J, leaving 11 bases between. CDR3 DNA: TGTGCCAGCAGCTTGGCTCCGGGAGTAAACACTGAAGCTTTCTTT. Protein product: CASSLAPGVNTEAFF.

V is TRBV5-4 and J is TRBJ1-5; D perhaps matches TRBD1 (5 bases). This CDR3 spans 15 amino acids. The ends were cut back, 3 bases at V and 4 bases at J, with 14 bases in the middle. From germline, CDR1 is SGHNT and CDR2 YYREEE (reference sequence). CDR3 DNA sequence: TGTGCCAGCAGCTCCGAGGCAGGGAGGAATCAGCCCCAGCATTTT. It specifies CASSSEAGRNQPQHF. The whole variable domain, filled in from reference TRBV5-4 and TRBJ1-5, reads ETGVTQSPTHLIKTRGQQVTLRCSSQSGHNTVSWYQQALGQGPQFIFQYYREEENGRGNFPPRFSGLQFPNYSSELNVNALELDDSALYLCASSSEAGRNQPQHFGDGTRLSIL.

This chain links TRBV11-2 with TRBJ2-7; 7 bases map to TRBD1. V was clipped by 5 bases and J by 4 bases; unmatched bases: 11. The CDR3 is made up of 15 amino acids. Germline V gives CDR1 SGHAT, CDR2 FQNNGV. DNA of the CDR3: TGTGCCAGCAGCATTAATACAGGGGATCTATACGAGCAGTACTTC. The encoded protein is CASSINTGDLYEQYF. Drawing the rest from reference TRBV11-2 and TRBJ2-7, the complete variable domain is EAGVAQSPRYKIIEKRQSVAFWCNPISGHATLYWYQQILGQGPKLLIQFQNNGVVDDSQLPKDRFSAERLKGVDSTLKIQPAKLEDSAVYLCASSINTGDLYEQYFGPGTRLTVT.